This TCR beta chain is drawn from a study of blood T cells in healthy people across ages. As concerns this clonotype: This may be a read error, as it is one base from a much larger clone.

Sample-barcoded 5' priming and a J-beta primer mix drove a second PCR of about 6 to 12 cycles. TCRdb fed the 5' RACE reads into MiXCR, producing one record per CDR3 protein. The table shows roughly 900,000 distinct CDR3 sequences, with about 28% occurring only once. Isolation yielded PBMCs, at least 6.5 million per sample, in every case. This CDR3 is built from 14 residues. CDR1 and CDR2 from the germline V gene are MGHDK and SYGVNS. Sample: blood. This rearrangement joins TRBV25-1 to TRBJ2-1, with 10 nucleotides matching TRBD1. The TCR comes from a woman of 80 years or more in good health. This CDR3 reads CASGETGGKNEQVF. CDR3 DNA: TGTGCCAGCGGAGAGACAGGGGGCAAGAATGAGCAGGTCTTC. The variable domain in full, completed from reference TRBV25-1 and TRBJ2-1, reads EADIYQTPRYLVIGTGKKITLECSQTMGHDKMYWYQQDPGMELHLIHYSYGVNSTEKGDLSSESTVSRIRTEHFPLTLESARPSHTSQYLCASGETGGKNEQVFGPGTRLTVL.